This TCR beta chain is drawn from a study of OX40 agonist ivuxolimab in advanced cancers. V dropped 0 bases and J dropped 0 bases, with 6 bases sitting between them. This CDR3 is built from 15 residues. CDR1 is SGHRS and CDR2 is YFSETQ in the germline V gene. Produced via immunoSEQ multiplex PCR; TCRdb's table is partial and in-frame only. The repertoire holds around 140,000 clones, 75% to 95% seen once, with about 1% in the top ten. Notes on the study in general: Relatively little clonal expansion, among the lowest observed, appeared in partial responders at 0.1-3.0 mg/kg. Expanded clones were, on average, more numerous among CD8+ T cells than CD4+.

Exclusion applied to patients with autoimmune disease history or systemic immunosuppression. Comments on this clone: No antigen is known for it.

V gene TRBV5-1 combines with J gene TRBJ2-2; no clear D. The sample in question was CD4+ or CD8+ T cells sorted from blood, obtained in a trial of the OX40 agonist ivuxolimab. The clonotype originates from an adult with an advanced solid tumor such as melanoma, head and neck, liver or kidney cancer. The CDR3 nucleotides are TGCGCCAGCAGCTTGGGCACCACGAACACCGGGGAGCTGTTTTTT. It codes for CASSLGTTNTGELFF.